This TCR beta chain is from a study of blood T cell repertoires in COVID-19. Here immunoSEQ multiplex PCR was the method, and the copy in TCRdb shows in-frame clones only, minus some. The table has roughly 200,000 clones, around nine tenths seen once. The V and J ends lost 5 bases and 0 bases respectively, with 9 bases between them. CDR1 and CDR2 (germline): MDHEN, SYDVKM. This CDR3 has 14 residues. The sequenced material came from peripheral blood. The receptor's source is a man aged 18 to 29 with active or convalescent COVID-19. The J gene is TRBJ2-3, the V gene TRBV28, with D tentatively TRBD1 (5 bases). Here the CDR3 DNA reads TGTGCCAGCAGTGGGGCCATGAGCACAGATACGCAGTATTTT. This translates into CASSGAMSTDTQYF.